Shown below are 18 T cell receptor beta chains from a single sample sequenced in a study of blood T cell repertoires in COVID-19. Clones were sequenced by immunoSEQ multiplex PCR, and TCRdb holds only the in-frame ones, with some missing. The sample lists over 200,000 clones; around four fifths were seen once. The sequenced sample was peripheral blood. The origin of the receptors is a man at least 80 years old with acute or convalescent COVID-19.

The CDR3: CASRRGREMNTEAFF. CDR3 DNA sequence: TGTGCCAGCAGGCGGGGGCGTGAGATGAACACTGAAGCTTTCTTT. The rearrangement joins TRBV2 to TRBJ1-1, with D perhaps TRBD1 (6 bases). CDR1 and CDR2 from the germline V gene are SNHLY and FYNNEI. The CDR3 spans 15 residues. Trimming pared 6 bases from V and 0 bases from J, leaving 14 bases between.

The V and J genes are TRBV21-1 and TRBJ2-1; TRBD2, the table's D call, lacks a check against the DNA. TRBV21-1 is labeled a pseudogene. This CDR3 is built from 15 residues. In DNA, the CDR3 is TGTGCCAGCAGTGCTCGGGGAGTAGGGTACAATGAGCAGTTCTTC. It yields the protein CASSARGVGYNEQFF.

V gene TRBV7-9 combines with J gene TRBJ1-1; D gene uncertain. The CDR3 totals 13 residues. Germline assignment: CDR1 SEHNR and CDR2 FQNEAQ (reference sequence). V gave up 5 bases and J gave up 1 base, with 8 bases separating them. Here the CDR3 DNA reads TGTGCCAGCAGCACAAGACAGAACACTGAAGCTTTCTTT. Encoded protein: CASSTRQNTEAFF.

The chain employs TRBV5-4 and TRBJ2-7, with D hard to call. This CDR3 contains 12 residues. The germline gives CDR1 SGHNT, CDR2 YYREEE (reference sequence). V lost 1 base and J lost 3, with 5 bases in between. The CDR3 region is CASSLFGYEQYF. The CDR3, as DNA: TGTGCCAGCAGCTTGTTCGGCTACGAGCAGTACTTC.

V is TRBV28 and J is TRBJ2-5, with TRBD2 as a possible D gene (6 bases). The CDR3 runs 13 residues. The V and J ends lost 7 bases and 5 bases respectively, with 14 bases between them. CDR1 is MDHEN and CDR2 is SYDVKM in the germline V gene. In nucleotides, the CDR3 is TGTGCCAGCAACCGGGGGACTTCGGAGACCCAGTACTTC. It translates to CASNRGTSETQYF.

Only one count was recorded for this clone. The chain carries TRBV5-1 and TRBJ2-5; 9 bases fit TRBD2. The CDR3 has 15 amino acids. Trimming cost V 4 bases and J 4 bases; bases outside gene matches: 8. From germline, CDR1 is SGHRS and CDR2 YFSETQ. The CDR3 sequence: CASSPELAGGETQYF. CDR3 sequence (DNA): TGCGCCAGCAGCCCAGAACTAGCGGGCGGAGAGACCCAGTACTTC. The full variable domain, in which reference TRBV5-1 and TRBJ2-5 provide the parts outside the CDR3, is KAGVTQTPRYLIKTRGQQVTLSCSPISGHRSVSWYQQTPGQGLQFLFEYFSETQRNKGNFPGRFSGRQFSNSRSEMNVSTLELGDSALYLCASSPELAGGETQYFGPGTRLLVL.

The chain carries TRBV3-1 (or the pseudogene TRBV3-2) and TRBJ1-4; D uncertain. This CDR3 spans 14 amino acids. CDR1 LGHDT and CDR2 YNNKEL come from the germline V gene (reference sequence). Deletions cut 3 bases from V and 2 bases from J, with 7 bases between. The CDR3 DNA reads as TGTGCCAGCAGCCACTCCTCCACTAATGAAAAACTGTTTTTT. Its protein product is CASSHSSTNEKLFF.

This sequence joins TRBV4-1 and TRBJ2-6, with no clear D. CDR3 length: 13 amino acids. CDR1 is MGHRA, CDR2 YSYEKL, per germline. Trimming pared 3 bases from V and 4 bases from J, leaving 4 bases between. This CDR3 is CASSHLGANVLTF. Here the CDR3 DNA reads TGCGCCAGCAGCCATCTAGGGGCCAACGTCCTGACTTTC.

This rearrangement joins TRBV7-8 to TRBJ2-5; 8 positions match TRBD2. J gave up 5 bases and V 1 base, and 6 bases lay outside the gene matches. This CDR3 is 15 amino acids long. Germline-derived CDR1 and CDR2 are SGHVS and FQNEAQ. CDR3: CASSLVPRGGETQYF. The CDR3 bases are TGTGCCAGCAGCTTAGTTCCCCGGGGGGGGGAGACCCAGTACTTC.

The rearrangement uses TRBV27 and TRBJ2-5, with D perhaps matching TRBD2 (6 bases). Germline lookup yields CDR1 MNHEY and CDR2 SMNVEV (reference sequence). This CDR3 is built from 14 residues. Between the trimmed V and J ends, which lost 5 bases and 5 bases, there was a span of 15 bases. The CDR3 loop is CASSLTHGGETQYF. As DNA, the CDR3 is TGTGCCAGCAGTCTCACACATGGGGGGGAGACCCAGTACTTC.

The chain carries TRBV5-1 and TRBJ2-1; 13 nucleotides match TRBD2. After removal of 4 bases from V and 9 bases from J, the junction contained 7 bases not matched to a gene. This CDR3 spans 15 amino acids. Germline CDR1 is SGHRS and CDR2 is YFSETQ. The CDR3 is CASSPRTSGSGEQFF. DNA of the CDR3: TGCGCCAGCAGCCCAAGGACTAGCGGGAGTGGTGAGCAGTTCTTC. Together with reference TRBV5-1 and TRBJ2-1, the CDR3 gives the full variable domain: KAGVTQTPRYLIKTRGQQVTLSCSPISGHRSVSWYQQTPGQGLQFLFEYFSETQRNKGNFPGRFSGRQFSNSRSEMNVSTLELGDSALYLCASSPRTSGSGEQFFGPGTRLTVL.

The chain joins TRBV30 to TRBJ2-3; 10 bases agree with TRBD1. V lost 5 bases and J lost 3; bases outside the gene matches: 11. The CDR3 runs to 16 residues. Germline CDR1 reads GTSNPN; CDR2 reads SVGIG (reference sequence). CDR3 DNA: TGTGCCTGGGGGTCCGGGACAGGGGTTTATACAGATACGCAGTATTTT. Translated, it gives CAWGSGTGVYTDTQYF.

The chain has TRBV28 and TRBJ1-6, with unresolved D. Trimming took off 5 bases at V and 3 bases at J, with 5 bases between the two ends. The CDR3 is 13 amino acids. Per germline, CDR1 MDHEN and CDR2 SYDVKM. The CDR3 region has the DNA TGTGCCAGCAGTCCCAACTATAATTCACCCCTCCACTTT. Translation gives CASSPNYNSPLHF. Supplemented by reference TRBV28 and TRBJ1-6, the full variable domain reads DVKVTQSSRYLVKRTGEKVFLECVQDMDHENMFWYRQDPGLGLRLIYFSYDVKMKEKGDIPEGYSVSREKKERFSLILESASTNQTSMYLCASSPNYNSPLHFGNGTRLTVT.

This rearrangement joins TRBV5-1 to TRBJ1-2; D not certain. Trimming took 4 bases from V and 4 from J, leaving 17 bases between them. The CDR3 loop spans 15 amino acids. Germline V gene data show CDR1 as SGHRS and CDR2 as YFSETQ. CDR3 sequence: CASSPGQEELYGYTF. The CDR3 region has the DNA TGCGCCAGCAGCCCCGGCCAGGAGGAGCTCTATGGCTACACCTTC.

V gene TRBV19 combines with J gene TRBJ2-7; TRBD1 agrees at 11 bases. Germline V gene data show CDR1 as LNHDA and CDR2 as SQIVND (reference sequence). The CDR3 is made up of 14 amino acids. J gave up 6 bases and V 4 bases, and 5 bases lay outside the gene matches. As DNA, the CDR3 is TGTGCCAGTAGTAGCGGACAGGGGGCGGGCGAGCAGTACTTC. Translation: CASSSGQGAGEQYF.

The chain combines TRBV5-1 with TRBJ2-1; 8 bases align to TRBD2. Losses at the gene ends were 4 bases for V and 4 bases for J; bases not matched to a gene: 4. CDR3 length: 14 amino acids. Germline assignment: CDR1 SGHRS and CDR2 YFSETQ. DNA of the CDR3: TGCGCCAGCAGCCTACTAGCGGTTTACAATGAGCAGTTCTTC. It encodes CASSLLAVYNEQFF.

V gene TRBV12-3 or TRBV12-4 combines with J gene TRBJ2-5; D ambiguous. This CDR3 is 11 amino acids long. With 3 bases removed from V and 5 bases from J, the gap between germline ends came to 4 bases. The CDR3, as DNA: TGTGCCAGCAGTTTTCTTGAGACCCAGTACTTC. It encodes CASSFLETQYF.

The chain carries TRBV19 and TRBJ2-1, with 7 bases matching TRBD2. With 2 bases clipped from V and 4 bases from J, the junction kept 8 bases outside the gene matches. The CDR3 is 16 amino acids. Germline CDR1 reads LNHDA; CDR2 reads SQIVND (reference sequence). CDR3 DNA sequence: TGTGCCAGTAGTATAAATTGGCTAGCGGAGTACAATGAGCAGTTCTTC. Its protein product is CASSINWLAEYNEQFF.